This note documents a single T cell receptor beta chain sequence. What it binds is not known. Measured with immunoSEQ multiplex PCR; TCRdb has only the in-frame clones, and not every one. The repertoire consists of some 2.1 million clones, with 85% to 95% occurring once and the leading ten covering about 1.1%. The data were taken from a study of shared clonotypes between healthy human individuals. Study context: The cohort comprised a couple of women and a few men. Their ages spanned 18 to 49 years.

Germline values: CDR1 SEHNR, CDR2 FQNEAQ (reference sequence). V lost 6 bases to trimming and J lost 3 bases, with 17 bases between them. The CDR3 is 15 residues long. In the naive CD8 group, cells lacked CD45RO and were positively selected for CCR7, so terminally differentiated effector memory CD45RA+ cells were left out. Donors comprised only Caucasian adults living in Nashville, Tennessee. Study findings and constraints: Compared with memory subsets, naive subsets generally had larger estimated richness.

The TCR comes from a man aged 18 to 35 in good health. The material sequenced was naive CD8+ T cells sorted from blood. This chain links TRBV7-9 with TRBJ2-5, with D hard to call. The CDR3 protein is CASSSRGWVKETQYF. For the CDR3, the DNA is TGTGCCAGCAGTTCCCGTGGTTGGGTAAAAGAGACCCAGTACTTC.